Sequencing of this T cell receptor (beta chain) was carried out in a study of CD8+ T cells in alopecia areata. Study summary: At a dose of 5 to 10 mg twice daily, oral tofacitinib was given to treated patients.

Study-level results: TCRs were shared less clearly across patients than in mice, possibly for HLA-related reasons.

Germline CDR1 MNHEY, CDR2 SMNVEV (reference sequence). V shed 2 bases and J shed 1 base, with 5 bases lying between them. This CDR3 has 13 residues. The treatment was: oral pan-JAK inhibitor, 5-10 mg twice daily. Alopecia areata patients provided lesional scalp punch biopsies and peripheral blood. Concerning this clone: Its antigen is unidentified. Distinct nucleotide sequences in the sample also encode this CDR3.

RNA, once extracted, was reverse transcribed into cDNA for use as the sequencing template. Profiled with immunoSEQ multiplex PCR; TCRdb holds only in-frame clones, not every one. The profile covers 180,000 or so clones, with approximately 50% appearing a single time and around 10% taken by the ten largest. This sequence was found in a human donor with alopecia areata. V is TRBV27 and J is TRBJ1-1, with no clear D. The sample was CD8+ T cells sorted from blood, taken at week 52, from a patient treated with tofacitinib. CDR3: CASSLGGNTEAFF. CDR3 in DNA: TGTGCCAGCAGTTTAGGTGGGAACACTGAAGCTTTCTTT.